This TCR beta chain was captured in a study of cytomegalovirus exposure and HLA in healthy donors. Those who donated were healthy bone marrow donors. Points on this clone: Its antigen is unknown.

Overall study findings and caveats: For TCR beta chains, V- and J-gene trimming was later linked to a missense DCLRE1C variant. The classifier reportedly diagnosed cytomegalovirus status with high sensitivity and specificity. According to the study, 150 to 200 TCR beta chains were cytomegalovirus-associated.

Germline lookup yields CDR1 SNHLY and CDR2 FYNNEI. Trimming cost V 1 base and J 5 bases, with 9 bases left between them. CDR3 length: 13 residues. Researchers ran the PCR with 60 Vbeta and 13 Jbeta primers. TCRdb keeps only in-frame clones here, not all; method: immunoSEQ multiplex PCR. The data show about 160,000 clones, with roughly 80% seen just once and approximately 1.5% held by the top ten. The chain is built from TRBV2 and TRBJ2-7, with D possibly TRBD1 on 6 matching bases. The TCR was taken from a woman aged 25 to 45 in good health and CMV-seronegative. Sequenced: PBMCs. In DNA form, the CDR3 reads TGTGCCAGCAGTGAAGACAGGGTGAACGAGCAGTACTTC. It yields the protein CASSEDRVNEQYF.